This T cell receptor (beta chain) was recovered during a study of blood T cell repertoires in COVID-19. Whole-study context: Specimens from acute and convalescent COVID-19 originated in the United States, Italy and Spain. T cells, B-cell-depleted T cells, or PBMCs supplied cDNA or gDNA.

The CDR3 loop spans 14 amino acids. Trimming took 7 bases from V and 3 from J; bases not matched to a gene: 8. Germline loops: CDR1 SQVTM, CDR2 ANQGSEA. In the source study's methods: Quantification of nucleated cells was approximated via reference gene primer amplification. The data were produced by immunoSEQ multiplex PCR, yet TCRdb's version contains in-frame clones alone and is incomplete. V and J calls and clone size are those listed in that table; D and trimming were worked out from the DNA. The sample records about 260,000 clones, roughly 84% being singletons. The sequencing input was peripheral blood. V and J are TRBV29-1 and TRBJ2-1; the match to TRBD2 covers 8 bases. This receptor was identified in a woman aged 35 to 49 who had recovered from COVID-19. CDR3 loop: CSARRSGGYNEQFF. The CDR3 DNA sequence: TGCAGCGCAAGGCGGAGCGGGGGCTACAATGAGCAGTTCTTC.